Each of the 18 T cell receptor beta chains below was sequenced from the same sample in a study of cytomegalovirus exposure and HLA in healthy donors. The PCR ran on 60 Vbeta and 13 Jbeta primers. Generated by immunoSEQ multiplex PCR, the TCRdb table keeps only in-frame clones and is missing some. The table includes 70,000 to 95,000 clones, 60% to 85% detected once. Sequenced material: PBMCs. The receptors shown here come from a male donor in good health and CMV-seronegative.

The V and J genes are TRBV6-6 and TRBJ2-3; 7 bases are a match to TRBD2. The CDR3 totals 15 residues. CDR1 and CDR2 (germline): MNHNY, SVGAGI (reference sequence). V shed 3 bases, J shed 8 bases, and the junction held 11 bases outside the gene matches. CDR3 sequence reads: CASSYSGGVEGTQYF. The CDR3 region has the DNA TGTGCCAGCAGTTATTCGGGGGGAGTAGAAGGTACGCAGTATTTT.

The chain has TRBV5-1 and TRBJ2-5, with D possibly being TRBD2 (5 bases). Germline CDR1 reads SGHRS; CDR2 reads YFSETQ. Deletions cut 5 bases from V and 5 bases from J, with 16 bases between. CDR3 length: 14 residues. CDR3 sequence reads: CASRDPGWEETQYF. In DNA, the CDR3 is TGCGCCAGCAGGGATCCGGGGTGGGAGGAGACCCAGTACTTC.

CDR3 nucleotide sequence: TGTGCCAGCAGACCAACTACTAGCTACCCCTCCTACAATGAGCAGTTCTTC. It specifies CASRPTTSYPSYNEQFF. This chain joins TRBV7-8 and TRBJ2-1; weak D call: TRBD2 (6 bases). Per germline, CDR1 SGHVS and CDR2 FQNEAQ. The length of the CDR3 is 17 residues. Between the trimmed V and J ends, which lost 6 bases and 0 bases, there was a span of 18 bases.

V gene TRBV25-1 combines with J gene TRBJ2-7, with 7 bases that match TRBD1. Trimming took 6 bases from V and 3 from J; bases not matched to a gene: 8. CDR1 and CDR2 (germline): MGHDK, SYGVNS. CDR3 length equals 14 residues. The DNA of the CDR3 is TGTGCCAGCAGCGACAGGGTGAACTTCTACGAGCAGTACTTC. Translation gives CASSDRVNFYEQYF.

In regard to this clone: Other nucleotide sequences in the sample specify the same CDR3. The rearrangement links TRBV7-2 to TRBJ2-7; 8 bases align to TRBD2. Losses at the gene ends were 5 bases for V and 2 bases for J; bases not matched to a gene: 5. Germline V gene data show CDR1 as SGHTA and CDR2 as FQGNSA. The CDR3 has 14 amino acids. CDR3 DNA: TGTGCCAGCAGCCTCGAGCGGGGGCCCTACGAGCAGTACTTC. This translates into CASSLERGPYEQYF.

This chain links TRBV19 with TRBJ2-2, with D perhaps matching TRBD1 (5 bases). Trimming left V 0 bases short and J 0 bases short, with 8 bases between. This CDR3 is 16 amino acids long. Germline CDR1 is LNHDA and CDR2 is SQIVND (reference sequence). For the CDR3, the DNA is TGTGCCAGTAGTATAGATGGGGCAGCGAACACCGGGGAGCTGTTTTTT. This codes for CASSIDGAANTGELFF. The whole variable domain, remainder taken from reference TRBV19 and TRBJ2-2, is DGGITQSPKYLFRKEGQNVTLSCEQNLNHDAMYWYRQDPGQGLRLIYYSQIVNDFQKGDIAEGYSVSREKKESFPLTVTSAQKNPTAFYLCASSIDGAANTGELFFGEGSRLTVL.

This clone was counted only a few times. The rearrangement uses TRBV6-5 and TRBJ1-3, with a possible D match to TRBD1 (6 bases). The CDR3 is 14 residues long. Per the germline V gene, CDR1 is MNHEY and CDR2 is SVGAGI. Trimming pared 2 bases from V and 8 bases from J, leaving 13 bases between. CDR3 amino acids: CASSYIAGVDTIYF. CDR3 nucleotide sequence: TGTGCCAGCAGTTACATAGCAGGGGTTGACACCATATATTTT.

This clone has a single count. The V call is TRBV6-1, the J call TRBJ2-1, with 7 bases matching TRBD2. V dropped 6 bases and J dropped 10; count of bases not matched to a gene: 15. CDR3 length: 15 residues. The germline V gene has CDR1 MNHNS and CDR2 SASEGT. CDR3 coding DNA: TGTGCCAGCAGATTCCGACCGGGAGGTAAAGCCGAGCAGTTCTTC. Residues: CASRFRPGGKAEQFF.

A word on this clone: The junction shows a germline mismatch at one end, possibly a read error. The chain is built from TRBV30 and TRBJ1-2; 8 bases match TRBD1. The CDR3 is 14 amino acids. Germline CDR1 is GTSNPN and CDR2 is SVGIG (reference sequence). The CDR3 nucleotides read TGTGCCCGGAGGAAGACAGGGGCTTATGAAGGCTACACCTTC. Protein sequence: CARRKTGAYEGYTF. Supplemented by reference TRBV30 and TRBJ1-2, the full variable domain reads SQTIHQWPATLVQPVGSPLSLECTVEGTSNPNLYWYRQAAGRGLQLLFYSVGIGQISSEVPQNLSASRPQDRQFILSSKKLLLSDSGFYLCARRKTGAYEGYTFGSGTRLTVV.

In this sample, this clone turned up once. J is TRBJ2-5 and V is TRBV7-9; D is unclear. The V end was cut by 4 bases, the J end by 4 bases, with 4 bases between. The CDR3 extends over 11 amino acids. Germline V gives CDR1 SEHNR, CDR2 FQNEAQ (reference sequence). The chain's CDR3 is CASSSRETQYF. In DNA, the CDR3 is TGTGCCAGCAGCTCCCGAGAGACCCAGTACTTC.

The chain recombines TRBV9 with TRBJ2-2; 8 nucleotides match TRBD1. V shed 3 bases and J 2 bases; nucleotides not matched to a gene: 18. The CDR3 is 20 amino acids. Germline V gene data show CDR1 as SGDLS and CDR2 as YYNGEE. In DNA form, the CDR3 reads TGTGCCAGCAGCGCGAGCCGGACAGGGCCCCGTCGTAGAAACACCGGGGAGCTGTTTTTT. It specifies CASSASRTGPRRRNTGELFF.

This clone was seen just once. The chain carries TRBV5-1 and TRBJ2-1, with TRBD2 matching over 7 bases. This CDR3 has 15 amino acids. J was trimmed by 5 bases and V by 0 bases; bases with no gene match: 5. The V gene's germline CDR1 is SGHRS and CDR2 YFSETQ. The chain's CDR3 is CASSLVGTTHNEQFF. As DNA, the CDR3 is TGCGCCAGCAGCTTGGTAGGGACTACCCACAATGAGCAGTTCTTC.

V and J are TRBV7-9 and TRBJ1-1, with D uncertain. Germline values: CDR1 SEHNR, CDR2 FQNEAQ (reference sequence). Trimming removed 1 base at V and 2 bases at J, with 20 bases between. The CDR3 spans 18 residues. The DNA of the CDR3 is TGTGCCAGCAGCTTAGTTATCGTGGTCCAGCGGGAAAACACTGAAGCTTTCTTT. It yields the protein CASSLVIVVQRENTEAFF.

In its sample, this clone was seen once. The gene calls are TRBV6-5 and TRBJ2-1; D ambiguous. The V end lost 1 base, the J end lost 9 bases, and 13 bases lay between the germline ends. CDR1 is MNHEY, CDR2 SVGAGI, per germline. The CDR3 consists of 14 residues. The CDR3 loop reads CASSYLGQVGEQFF. In nucleotides, the CDR3 is TGTGCCAGCAGTTACTTGGGCCAAGTAGGTGAGCAGTTCTTC.

J is TRBJ1-1 and V is TRBV5-1; weak D call: TRBD1 (6 bases). The V and J ends lost 2 bases and 1 base respectively, with 12 bases between them. Germline assignment: CDR1 SGHRS and CDR2 YFSETQ. The CDR3 runs to 15 residues. The DNA of the CDR3 is TGCGCCAGCAGCTTCCTCGGACAGAAGAACACTGAAGCTTTCTTT. It translates to CASSFLGQKNTEAFF.

The chain has TRBV5-5 and TRBJ1-4, with D maybe TRBD1 (5 bases). Trimming pared 3 bases from V and 3 bases from J, leaving 12 bases between. Per germline, CDR1 SGHKS and CDR2 YYEKEE (reference sequence). The CDR3 totals 15 residues. DNA for the CDR3: TGTGCCAGCAGCTCAAAGGGGTCTCCTAATGAAAAACTGTTTTTT. It codes for CASSSKGSPNEKLFF. The entire variable domain, with the rest obtained from reference TRBV5-5 and TRBJ1-4, is as follows: DAGVTQSPTHLIKTRGQQVTLRCSPISGHKSVSWYQQVLGQGPQFIFQYYEKEERGRGNFPDRFSARQFPNYSSELNVNALLLGDSALYLCASSSKGSPNEKLFFGSGTQLSVL.

The chain employs TRBV6-5 and TRBJ1-6; the D is unclear. This CDR3 contains 12 residues. Deletions cut 6 bases from V and 7 bases from J, with 7 bases between. Looked up from germline, CDR1 is MNHEY and CDR2 is SVGAGI. CDR3 protein: CASRAGNSPLHF. In nucleotides, the CDR3 is TGTGCCAGCAGGGCAGGAAATTCACCCCTCCACTTT.

The V call is TRBV6-6, the J call TRBJ1-4; TRBD1 matches at 7 bases. V gave up 5 bases and J gave up 12 bases; unmatched junction bases: 18. This CDR3 has 16 amino acids. Germline V lookup: CDR1 MNHNY, CDR2 SVGAGI (reference sequence). The CDR3 sequence is CASSPTGAYASIELFF. The CDR3 DNA reads as TGTGCCAGCAGTCCCACAGGGGCTTACGCCTCAATTGAACTGTTTTTT.